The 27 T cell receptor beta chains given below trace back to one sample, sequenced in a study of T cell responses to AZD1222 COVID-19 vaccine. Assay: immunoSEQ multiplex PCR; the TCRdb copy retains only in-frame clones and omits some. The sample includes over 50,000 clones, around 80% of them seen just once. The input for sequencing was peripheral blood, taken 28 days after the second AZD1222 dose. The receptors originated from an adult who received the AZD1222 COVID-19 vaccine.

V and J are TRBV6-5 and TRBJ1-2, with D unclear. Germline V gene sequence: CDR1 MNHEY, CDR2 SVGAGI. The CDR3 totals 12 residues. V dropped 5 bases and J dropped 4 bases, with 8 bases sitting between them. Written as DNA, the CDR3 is TGTGCCAGCAGTCCCGACATCTATGGCTACACCTTC. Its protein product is CASSPDIYGYTF.

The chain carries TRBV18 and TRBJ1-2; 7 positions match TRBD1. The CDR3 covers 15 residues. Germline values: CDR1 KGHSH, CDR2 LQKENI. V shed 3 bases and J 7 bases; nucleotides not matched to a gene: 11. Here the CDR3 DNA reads TGTGCCAGCTCACCTGACAGGGAGACCACTATTGGCTACACCTTC. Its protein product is CASSPDRETTIGYTF.

CDR3 protein: CASRDSSSYNSPLHF. The CDR3 bases are TGTGCCAGCCGGGACAGCAGCTCCTATAATTCACCCCTCCACTTT. This sequence joins TRBV6-6 and TRBJ1-6; 7 positions agree with TRBD1. The germline V gene encodes CDR1 MNHNY and CDR2 SVGAGI (reference sequence). This CDR3 contains 15 residues. The V and J ends lost 8 bases and 0 bases, in that order; junction bases with no gene match: 4.

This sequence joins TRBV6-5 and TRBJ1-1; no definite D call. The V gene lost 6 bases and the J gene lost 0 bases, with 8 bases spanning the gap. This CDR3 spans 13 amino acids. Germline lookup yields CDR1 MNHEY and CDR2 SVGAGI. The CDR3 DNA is TGTGCCAGCAGACTCCTTGTGAACACTGAAGCTTTCTTT. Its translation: CASRLLVNTEAFF.

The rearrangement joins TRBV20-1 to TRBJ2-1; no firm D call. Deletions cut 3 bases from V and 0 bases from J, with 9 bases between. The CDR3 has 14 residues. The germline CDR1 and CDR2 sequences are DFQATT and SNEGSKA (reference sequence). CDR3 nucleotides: TGCAGTGCTAGTTTTCGCAGCTCCTACAATGAGCAGTTCTTC. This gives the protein CSASFRSSYNEQFF.

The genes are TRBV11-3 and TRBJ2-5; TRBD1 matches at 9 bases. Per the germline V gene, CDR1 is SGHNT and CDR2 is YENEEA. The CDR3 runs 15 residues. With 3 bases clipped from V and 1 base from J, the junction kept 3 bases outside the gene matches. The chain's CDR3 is CASSFRTGVQETQYF. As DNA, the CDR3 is TGTGCCAGCAGCTTCCGGACAGGGGTCCAAGAGACCCAGTACTTC.

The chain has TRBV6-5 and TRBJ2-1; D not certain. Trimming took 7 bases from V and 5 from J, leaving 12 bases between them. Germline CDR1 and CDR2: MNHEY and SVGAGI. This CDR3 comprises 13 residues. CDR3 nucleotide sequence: TGTGCCAGCACCCCCGGCTTTAACAATGAGCAGTTCTTC. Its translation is CASTPGFNNEQFF.

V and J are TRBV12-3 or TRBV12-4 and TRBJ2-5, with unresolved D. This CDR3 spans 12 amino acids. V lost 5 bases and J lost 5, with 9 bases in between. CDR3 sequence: CASSLSAETQYF. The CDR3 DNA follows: TGTGCCAGCAGTCTATCCGCCGAGACCCAGTACTTC.

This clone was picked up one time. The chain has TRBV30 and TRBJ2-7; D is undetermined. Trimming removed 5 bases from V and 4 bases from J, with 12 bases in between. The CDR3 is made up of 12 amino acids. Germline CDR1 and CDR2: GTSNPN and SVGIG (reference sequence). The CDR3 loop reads CAWAHTAYEQYF. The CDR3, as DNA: TGTGCCTGGGCCCATACAGCTTACGAGCAGTACTTC.

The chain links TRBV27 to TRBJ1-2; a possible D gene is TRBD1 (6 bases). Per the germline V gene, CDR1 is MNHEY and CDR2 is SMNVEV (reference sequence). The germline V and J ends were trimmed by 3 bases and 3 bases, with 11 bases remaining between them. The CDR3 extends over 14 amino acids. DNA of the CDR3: TGTGCCAGCAGTTTTGGTCAGGGGTACTATGGCTACACCTTC. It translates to CASSFGQGYYGYTF.

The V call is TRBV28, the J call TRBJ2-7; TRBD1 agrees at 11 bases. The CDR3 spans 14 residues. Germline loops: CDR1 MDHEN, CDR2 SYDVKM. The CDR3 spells CASSSSGTGGYQRV. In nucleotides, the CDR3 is TGTGCCAGCAGTTCATCCGGGACAGGGGGTTATCAGCGCGTC.

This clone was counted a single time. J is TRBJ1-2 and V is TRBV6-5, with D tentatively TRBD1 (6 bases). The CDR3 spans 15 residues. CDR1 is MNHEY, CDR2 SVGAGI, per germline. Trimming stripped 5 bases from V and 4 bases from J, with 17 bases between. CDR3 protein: CASSPHGGGAYGYTF. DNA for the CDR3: TGTGCCAGCAGTCCCCACGGGGGGGGCGCCTATGGCTACACCTTC.

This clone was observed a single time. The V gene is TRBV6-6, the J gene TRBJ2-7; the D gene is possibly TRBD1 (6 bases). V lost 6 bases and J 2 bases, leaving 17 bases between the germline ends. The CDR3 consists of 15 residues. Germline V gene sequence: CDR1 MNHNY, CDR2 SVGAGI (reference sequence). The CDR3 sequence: CASSPRTVSTYEQYF. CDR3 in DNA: TGTGCCAGCAGCCCCCGGACAGTTTCCACCTACGAGCAGTACTTC.

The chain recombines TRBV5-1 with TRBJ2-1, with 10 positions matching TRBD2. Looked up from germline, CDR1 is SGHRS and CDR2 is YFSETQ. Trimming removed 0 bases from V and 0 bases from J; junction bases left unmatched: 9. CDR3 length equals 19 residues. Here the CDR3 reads CASSLVAGGRSSSYNEQFF. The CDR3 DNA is TGCGCCAGCAGCTTGGTAGCGGGAGGCCGATCTAGCTCCTACAATGAGCAGTTCTTC.

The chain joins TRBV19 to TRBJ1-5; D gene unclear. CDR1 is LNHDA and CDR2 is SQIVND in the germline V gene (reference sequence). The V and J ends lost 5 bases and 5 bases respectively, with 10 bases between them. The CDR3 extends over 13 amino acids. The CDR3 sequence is CASSGQSHQPQHF. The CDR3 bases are TGTGCCAGTAGTGGGCAGTCCCATCAGCCCCAGCATTTT.

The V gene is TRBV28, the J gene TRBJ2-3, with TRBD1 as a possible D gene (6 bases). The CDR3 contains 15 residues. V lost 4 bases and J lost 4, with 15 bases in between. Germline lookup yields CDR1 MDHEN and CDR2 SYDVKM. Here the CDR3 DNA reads TGTGCCAGCAGTTATAGACAGGTCGGTTCAGATACGCAGTATTTT. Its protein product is CASSYRQVGSDTQYF.

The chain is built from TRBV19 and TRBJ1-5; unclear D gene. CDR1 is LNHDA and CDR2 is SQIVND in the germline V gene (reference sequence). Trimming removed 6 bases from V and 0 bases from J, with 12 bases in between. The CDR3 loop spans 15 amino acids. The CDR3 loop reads CASSQAGYSNQPQHF. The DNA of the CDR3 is TGTGCCAGTAGCCAGGCAGGCTATAGCAATCAGCCCCAGCATTTT.

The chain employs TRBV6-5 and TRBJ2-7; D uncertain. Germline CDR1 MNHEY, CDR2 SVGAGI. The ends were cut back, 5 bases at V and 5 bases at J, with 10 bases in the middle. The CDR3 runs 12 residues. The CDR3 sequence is CASSRLYDEQYF. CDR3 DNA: TGTGCCAGCAGTCGCCTTTACGACGAGCAGTACTTC.

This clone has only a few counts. DNA of the CDR3: TGTGCCAGCAGCCTCCCCGGGAGTACTGAAGCTTTCTTT. Translation gives CASSLPGSTEAFF. The rearrangement uses TRBV11-2 and TRBJ1-1; D is undetermined. Per the germline V gene, CDR1 is SGHAT and CDR2 is FQNNGV. This CDR3 region has 13 residues. V was trimmed by 5 bases and J by 5 bases, leaving 12 bases between them.

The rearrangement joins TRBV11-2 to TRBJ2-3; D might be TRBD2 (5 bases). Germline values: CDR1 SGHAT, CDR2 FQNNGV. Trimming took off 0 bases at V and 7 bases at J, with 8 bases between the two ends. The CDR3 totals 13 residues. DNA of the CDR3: TGTGCCAGCAGCTTAGAAGGAGGCAATACGCAGTATTTT. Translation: CASSLEGGNTQYF.

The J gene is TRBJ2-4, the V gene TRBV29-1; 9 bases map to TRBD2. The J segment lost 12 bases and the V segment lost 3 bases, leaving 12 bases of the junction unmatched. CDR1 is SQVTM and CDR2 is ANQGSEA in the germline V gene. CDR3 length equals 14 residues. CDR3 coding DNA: TGCAGCGTTGACAGTGCCGGGCTAGCGGGGTGTCAGTACTTC. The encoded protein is CSVDSAGLAGCQYF.

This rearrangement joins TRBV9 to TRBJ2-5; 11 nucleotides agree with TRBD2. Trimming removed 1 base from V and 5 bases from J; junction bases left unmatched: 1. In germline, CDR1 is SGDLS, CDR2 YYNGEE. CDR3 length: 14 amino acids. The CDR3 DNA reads TGTGCCAGCAGCGTAACTAGCGGGAGTGAGACCCAGTACTTC. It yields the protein CASSVTSGSETQYF.

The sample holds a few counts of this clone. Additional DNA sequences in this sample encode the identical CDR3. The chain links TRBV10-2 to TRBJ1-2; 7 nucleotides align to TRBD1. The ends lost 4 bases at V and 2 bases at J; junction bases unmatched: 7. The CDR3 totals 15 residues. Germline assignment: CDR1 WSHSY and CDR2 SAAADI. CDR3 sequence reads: CASSGNRGGNYGYTF. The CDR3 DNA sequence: TGCGCCAGCAGTGGTAACAGGGGAGGAAACTATGGCTACACCTTC.

CDR3: CASSLNRRGNEKLFF. The CDR3 DNA reads as TGTGCCAGCAGCTTAAACAGGCGGGGGAATGAAAAACTGTTTTTT. The chain employs TRBV7-9 and TRBJ1-4; tentatively, D is TRBD1 (5 bases). Germline values: CDR1 SEHNR, CDR2 FQNEAQ (reference sequence). V was pared by 2 bases and J by 5 bases, with 12 bases between. There are 15 residues in the CDR3.

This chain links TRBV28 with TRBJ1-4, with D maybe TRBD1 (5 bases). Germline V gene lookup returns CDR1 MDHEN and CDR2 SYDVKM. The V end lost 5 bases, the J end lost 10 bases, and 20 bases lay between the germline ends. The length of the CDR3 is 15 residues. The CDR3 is CASSILDRRRTKLFF. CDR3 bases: TGTGCCAGCAGTATCCTAGACAGAAGAAGGACAAAACTGTTTTTT.

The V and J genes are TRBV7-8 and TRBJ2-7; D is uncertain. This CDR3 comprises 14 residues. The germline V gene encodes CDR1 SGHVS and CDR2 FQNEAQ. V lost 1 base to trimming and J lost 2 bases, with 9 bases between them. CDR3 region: CASSLDYSTYEQYV. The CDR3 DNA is TGTGCCAGCAGCTTAGATTACAGTACCTACGAGCAGTACGTC.

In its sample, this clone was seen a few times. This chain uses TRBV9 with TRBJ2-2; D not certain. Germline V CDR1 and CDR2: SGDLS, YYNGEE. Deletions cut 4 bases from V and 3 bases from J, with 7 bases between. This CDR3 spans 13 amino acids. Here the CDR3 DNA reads TGTGCCAGCAGCCTTTGGGACACCGGGGAGCTGTTTTTT. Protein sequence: CASSLWDTGELFF.